Reported below is one T cell receptor beta chain. This sample is part of a study of shared T cell receptors in the human thymus. Germline V CDR1 and CDR2: WSHSY, SAAADI. The CDR3 runs to 16 residues. V was trimmed by 8 bases and J by 8 bases, leaving 24 bases between them. Profiling relied on immunoSEQ multiplex PCR, and the TCRdb table lists in-frame clones only, not all of them. The table records over 60,000 clones, 90% to 95% of them present only once. The sequence was collected from a human donor. The chain joins TRBV10-2 to TRBJ1-4; tentative D call: TRBD1 (5 bases). The sequencing input was thymocytes. The CDR3 sequence is CASSPSRGEVGEKLFF. The CDR3 nucleotides read TGCGCCAGCTCACCGTCAAGAGGGGAGGTAGGGGAAAAACTGTTTTTT.